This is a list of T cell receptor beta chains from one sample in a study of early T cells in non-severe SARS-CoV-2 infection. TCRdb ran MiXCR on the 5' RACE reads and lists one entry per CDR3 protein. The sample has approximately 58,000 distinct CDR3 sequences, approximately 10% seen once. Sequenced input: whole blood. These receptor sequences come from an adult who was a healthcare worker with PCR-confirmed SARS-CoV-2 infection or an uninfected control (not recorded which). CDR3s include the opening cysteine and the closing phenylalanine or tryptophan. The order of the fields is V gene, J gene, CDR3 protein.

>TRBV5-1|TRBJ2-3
CASSLIGRDTQYF
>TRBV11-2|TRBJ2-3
CASSLDSPDTQYF
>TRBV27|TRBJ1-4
CASRRQGRATNEKLFF
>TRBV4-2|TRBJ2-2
CASSRQTGLAYTGELFF
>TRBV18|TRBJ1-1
CASSPLAGTTEAFF
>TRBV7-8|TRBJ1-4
CASSLAATGGVTNEKLFF
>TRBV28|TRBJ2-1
CASSPGGFLYNEQFF
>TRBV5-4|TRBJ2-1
CASSISGGHYNEQFF
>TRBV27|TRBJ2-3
CASTQGRSGTDTQYF
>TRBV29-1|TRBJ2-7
CSLPPGQGGEQYF
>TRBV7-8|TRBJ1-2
CASSLPGGQVGYGYTF
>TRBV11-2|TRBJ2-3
CASSLLLTGSTDTQYF
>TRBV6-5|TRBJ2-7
CASPPGQGTQQYF
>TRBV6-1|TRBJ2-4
CASSEESGLKGSKNIQYF
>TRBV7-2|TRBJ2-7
CASSRNYEQYF
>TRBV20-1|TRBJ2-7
CSASNVGSSYEQYF
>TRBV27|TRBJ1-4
CAIIATVGWPEKLFF
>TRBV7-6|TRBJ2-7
CASSSPLAGGPYEQYF
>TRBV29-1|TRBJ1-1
CSVEDGRGAFF
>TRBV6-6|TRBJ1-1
CASSSERVMNTEVFF
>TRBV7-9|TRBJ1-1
CASSSPTGGEAFF
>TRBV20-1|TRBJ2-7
CSARDRAGIHEQYF
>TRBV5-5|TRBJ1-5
CASSLYRDNQPQHF
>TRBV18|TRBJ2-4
CASSPAPQGARDIQYF
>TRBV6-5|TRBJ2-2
CASSYEAGGPSTGELFF
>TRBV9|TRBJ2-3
CASSAPRDSGDTQYF
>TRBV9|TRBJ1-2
CASSGSESYGYTF